The clone carrying this T cell receptor beta chain came up once. This sample was taken from a study of blood T cell repertoires in COVID-19. Study-wide background: COVID-19 samples from acute and convalescent phases originated in the United States, Italy and Spain. Sources were T cells, B-cell-depleted T cells, or PBMCs; the material itself was cDNA or gDNA.

Original methodology: Estimation of nucleated cell counts relied on the amplification of reference gene primers. Generated by immunoSEQ multiplex PCR, the TCRdb table keeps only in-frame clones and is missing some. D and trimming were read from the DNA, whereas the V and J calls and clone size are those reported in that table. Of approximately 37,000 clones in the sample, about 86% were seen once. The CDR3 totals 18 residues. V was pared by 2 bases and J by 6 bases, with 9 bases of the junction left unmatched. From germline, CDR1 is SGHAT and CDR2 FQNNGV. The sample comprised peripheral blood. This sequence joins TRBV11-2 and TRBJ2-1, with 14 bases fitting TRBD2. This clonotype was sampled from a man aged 35 to 55 with active COVID-19. CDR3 sequence (DNA): TGTGCCAGCAGCTTATGGCGACTAGCGGGAGGGCCTTTCAATGAGCAGTTCTTC. This sequence encodes CASSLWRLAGGPFNEQFF.